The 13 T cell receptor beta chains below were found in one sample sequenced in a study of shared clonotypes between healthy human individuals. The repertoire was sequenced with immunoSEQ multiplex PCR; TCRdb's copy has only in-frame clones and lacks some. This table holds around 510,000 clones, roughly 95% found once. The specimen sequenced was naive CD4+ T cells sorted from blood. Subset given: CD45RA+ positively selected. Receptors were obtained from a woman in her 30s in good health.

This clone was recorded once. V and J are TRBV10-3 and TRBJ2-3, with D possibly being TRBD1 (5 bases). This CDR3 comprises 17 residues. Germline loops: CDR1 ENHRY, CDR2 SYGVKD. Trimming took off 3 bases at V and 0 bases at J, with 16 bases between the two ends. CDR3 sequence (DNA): TGTGCCATCAGTGAACCAACAGGTCTAGGAAGCACAGATACGCAGTATTTT. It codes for CAISEPTGLGSTDTQYF.

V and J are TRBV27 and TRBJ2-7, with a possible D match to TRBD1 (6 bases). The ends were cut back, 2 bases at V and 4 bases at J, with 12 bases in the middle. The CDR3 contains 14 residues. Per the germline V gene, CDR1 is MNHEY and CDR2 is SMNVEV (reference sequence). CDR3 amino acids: CASSLSRGEYEQYF. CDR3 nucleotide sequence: TGTGCCAGCAGTTTAAGCAGGGGCGAATACGAGCAGTACTTC.

CDR3 coding DNA: TGTGCGCGATCCGGAGGGAAATCACCCCTCCACTTT. Its protein is CARSGGKSPLHF. V and J are TRBV2 and TRBJ1-6, with D unresolved. In germline, CDR1 is SNHLY, CDR2 FYNNEI. The CDR3 length is 12 residues.

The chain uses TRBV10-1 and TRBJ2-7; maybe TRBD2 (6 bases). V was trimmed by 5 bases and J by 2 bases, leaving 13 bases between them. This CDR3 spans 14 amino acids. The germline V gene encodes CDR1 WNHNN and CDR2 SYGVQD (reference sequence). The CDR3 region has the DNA TGCGCCAGCAGTTCTCGTCTAGCGCCCTACGAGCAGTACTTC. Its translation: CASSSRLAPYEQYF.

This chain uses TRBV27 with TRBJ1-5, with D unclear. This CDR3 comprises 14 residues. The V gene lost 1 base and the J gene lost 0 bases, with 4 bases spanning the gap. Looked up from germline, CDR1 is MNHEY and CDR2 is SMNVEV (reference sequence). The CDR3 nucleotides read TGTGCCAGCAGTTTATTGGATAGCAATCAGCCCCAGCATTTT. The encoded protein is CASSLLDSNQPQHF.

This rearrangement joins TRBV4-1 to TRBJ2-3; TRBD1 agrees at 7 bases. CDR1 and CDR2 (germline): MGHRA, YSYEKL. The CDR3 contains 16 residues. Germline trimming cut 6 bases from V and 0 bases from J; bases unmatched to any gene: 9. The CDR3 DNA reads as TGCGCCAGCAGTCTAGGGACAGCGGCTAGCACAGATACGCAGTATTTT. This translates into CASSLGTAASTDTQYF.

CDR3 region: CASSMIGLYSGNTIYF. As DNA, the CDR3 is TGTGCCAGTAGTATGATTGGACTTTACTCTGGAAACACCATATATTTT. The gene calls are TRBV19 and TRBJ1-3; D call uncertain. CDR3 size: 16 residues. The germline V gene encodes CDR1 LNHDA and CDR2 SQIVND (reference sequence). Trimming removed 3 bases from V and 0 bases from J, with 12 bases in between. Full variable domain (rest looked up from reference TRBV19 and TRBJ1-3): DGGITQSPKYLFRKEGQNVTLSCEQNLNHDAMYWYRQDPGQGLRLIYYSQIVNDFQKGDIAEGYSVSREKKESFPLTVTSAQKNPTAFYLCASSMIGLYSGNTIYFGEGSWLTVV.

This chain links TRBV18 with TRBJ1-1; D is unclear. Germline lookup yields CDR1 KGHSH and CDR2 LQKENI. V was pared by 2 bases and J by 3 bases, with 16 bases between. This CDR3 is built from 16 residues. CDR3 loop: CASSPIEGGVHTEAFF. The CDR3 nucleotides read TGTGCCAGCTCACCAATCGAGGGCGGAGTACACACTGAAGCTTTCTTT.

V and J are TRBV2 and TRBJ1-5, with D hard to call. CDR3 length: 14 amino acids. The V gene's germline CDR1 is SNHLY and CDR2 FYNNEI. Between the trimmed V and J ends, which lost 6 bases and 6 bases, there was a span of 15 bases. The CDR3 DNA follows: TGTGCCAGCAGCGCCCGGGCAGAGGGTCAGCCCCAGCATTTT. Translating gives CASSARAEGQPQHF.

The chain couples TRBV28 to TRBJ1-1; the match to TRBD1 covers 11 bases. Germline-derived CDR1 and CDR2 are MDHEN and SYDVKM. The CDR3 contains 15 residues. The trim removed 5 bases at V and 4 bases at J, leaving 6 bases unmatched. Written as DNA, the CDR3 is TGTGCCAGCAGTCCCTCAGGGACAGGGGGCACTGAAGCTTTCTTT. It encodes CASSPSGTGGTEAFF.

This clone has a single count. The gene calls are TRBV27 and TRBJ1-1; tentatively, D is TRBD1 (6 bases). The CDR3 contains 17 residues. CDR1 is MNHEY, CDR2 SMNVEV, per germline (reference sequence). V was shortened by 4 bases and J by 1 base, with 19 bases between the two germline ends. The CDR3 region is CASSSNGRGGANTEAFF. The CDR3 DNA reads TGTGCCAGCAGTTCGAACGGCCGAGGGGGGGCGAACACTGAAGCTTTCTTT.

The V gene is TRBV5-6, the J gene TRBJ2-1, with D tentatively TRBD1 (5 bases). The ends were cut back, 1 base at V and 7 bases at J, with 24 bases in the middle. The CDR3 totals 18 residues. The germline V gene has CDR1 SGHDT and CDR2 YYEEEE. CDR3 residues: CASSLPQFTAQGGNEQFF. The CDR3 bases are TGTGCCAGCAGCTTGCCTCAGTTTACGGCGCAGGGTGGTAATGAGCAGTTCTTC.

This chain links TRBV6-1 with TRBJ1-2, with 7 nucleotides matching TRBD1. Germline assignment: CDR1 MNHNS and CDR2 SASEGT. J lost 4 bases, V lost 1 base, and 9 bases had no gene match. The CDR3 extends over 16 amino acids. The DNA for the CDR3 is TGTGCCAGCAGTGAAGTGGGGGACAGATCATTCTATGGCTACACCTTC. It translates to CASSEVGDRSFYGYTF.